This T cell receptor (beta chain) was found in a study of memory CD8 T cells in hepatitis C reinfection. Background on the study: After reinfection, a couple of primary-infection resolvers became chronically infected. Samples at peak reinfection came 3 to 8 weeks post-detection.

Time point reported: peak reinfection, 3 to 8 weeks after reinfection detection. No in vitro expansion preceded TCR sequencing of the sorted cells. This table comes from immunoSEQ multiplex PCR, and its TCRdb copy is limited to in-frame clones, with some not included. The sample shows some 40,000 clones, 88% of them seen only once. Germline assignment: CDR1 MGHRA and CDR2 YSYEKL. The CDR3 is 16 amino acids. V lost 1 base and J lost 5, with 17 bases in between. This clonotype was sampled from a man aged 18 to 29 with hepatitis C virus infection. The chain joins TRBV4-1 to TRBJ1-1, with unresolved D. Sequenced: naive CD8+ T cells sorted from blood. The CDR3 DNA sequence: TGCGCCAGCAGCCAAGCTCTACAGTTGGCAGCAACTGAAGCTTTCTTT. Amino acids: CASSQALQLAATEAFF.